The 23 T cell receptor beta chains below come from one sample, sequenced in a study of blood T cell repertoires in COVID-19. Produced via immunoSEQ multiplex PCR; TCRdb's table is partial and in-frame only. The sample shows roughly 170,000 clones, under 85% of them seen only once. The specimen sequenced was peripheral blood. These receptor sequences come from a human donor in a cohort sampled during active COVID-19.

This sequence joins TRBV6-2 or TRBV6-3 and TRBJ2-6; 8 bases are shared with TRBD1. Germline CDR1 is MNHEY and CDR2 is SVGEGT. The CDR3 extends over 16 amino acids. After removal of 5 bases from V and 2 bases from J, the junction contained 5 bases not matched to a gene. CDR3 protein: CASSHKTGAGANVLTF. CDR3 bases: TGTGCCAGCAGTCATAAGACAGGGGCTGGGGCCAACGTCCTGACTTTC.

The chain employs TRBV5-1 and TRBJ2-7; TRBD1 agrees at 9 bases. The germline V gene has CDR1 SGHRS and CDR2 YFSETQ. V lost 5 bases and J lost 2; bases outside the gene matches: 11. This CDR3 has 16 amino acids. CDR3 coding DNA: TGCGCCAGCAGTTCGCCGGGACAGGGAAACCCCTACGAGCAGTACTTC. The encoded protein is CASSSPGQGNPYEQYF.

Points on this clone: Distinct nucleotide sequences in the sample also encode this CDR3. The V call is TRBV5-5, the J call TRBJ2-7, with 7 positions matching TRBD1. V lost 2 bases, J lost 7 bases, and 3 bases stayed unmatched. The CDR3 has 12 residues. The V gene's germline CDR1 is SGHKS and CDR2 YYEKEE (reference sequence). CDR3 loop: CASSFTGEEQYF. CDR3 bases: TGTGCCAGCAGCTTTACAGGGGAGGAGCAGTACTTC. Combining the CDR3 with reference TRBV5-5 and TRBJ2-7 gives the whole variable domain DAGVTQSPTHLIKTRGQQVTLRCSPISGHKSVSWYQQVLGQGPQFIFQYYEKEERGRGNFPDRFSARQFPNYSSELNVNALLLGDSALYLCASSFTGEEQYFGPGTRLTVT.

The chain uses TRBV5-1 and TRBJ2-2; 10 nucleotides match TRBD2. CDR1 is SGHRS and CDR2 is YFSETQ in the germline V gene. The CDR3 totals 17 residues. Losses at the gene ends were 4 bases for V and 6 bases for J; bases not matched to a gene: 12. The CDR3 here is CASSITSGALPAGELFF. CDR3 nucleotides: TGCGCCAGCAGCATTACTAGCGGGGCCCTTCCCGCCGGGGAGCTGTTTTTT.

The rearrangement links TRBV12-5 to TRBJ1-5; TRBD1 matches at 9 bases. This CDR3 has 19 residues. J lost 0 bases, V lost 1 base, and 10 bases had no gene match. The germline V gene has CDR1 LGHNT and CDR2 FRNRAP. DNA for the CDR3: TGTGCTAGTGGTTTGGAAGGGACAGGGAAGAGTAATAGCAATCAGCCCCAGCATTTT. Translated, it gives CASGLEGTGKSNSNQPQHF.

A remark on this clone: Other DNA sequences in the sample encode the same CDR3. This chain connects TRBV3-1 (or the pseudogene TRBV3-2) to TRBJ2-5; no definite D call. The CDR3 is made up of 14 amino acids. The V gene lost 1 base and the J gene lost 2 bases, with 8 bases spanning the gap. The germline CDR1 and CDR2 sequences are LGHDT and YNNKEL (reference sequence). CDR3 sequence (DNA): TGTGCCAGCAGCCAAGTTCCATCACAAGAGACCCAGTACTTC. Amino acid sequence: CASSQVPSQETQYF.

This chain links TRBV5-1 with TRBJ2-7; D gene uncertain. The CDR3 covers 13 residues. Trimming cost V 0 bases and J 6 bases, with 10 bases left between them. The germline V gene encodes CDR1 SGHRS and CDR2 YFSETQ. The CDR3 coding sequence is TGCGCCAGCAGCTTGGGGGTGGAGAGCGAGCAGTACTTC. It translates to CASSLGVESEQYF.

The chain links TRBV27 to TRBJ2-1, with TRBD2 identical over 7 bases. V shed 6 bases, J shed 8 bases, and the junction held 7 bases outside the gene matches. CDR3 length equals 13 residues. Germline V CDR1 and CDR2: MNHEY, SMNVEV (reference sequence). The DNA of the CDR3 is TGTGCCAGCAGCCGGGGACTACAATATGAGCAGTTCTTC. This translates into CASSRGLQYEQFF.

V and J are TRBV7-9 and TRBJ2-1; TRBD2 matches at 12 bases. V trimming: 4 bases; J trimming: 4 bases; junction bases outside the gene matches: 5. The CDR3 has 16 residues. Germline V gene data show CDR1 as SEHNR and CDR2 as FQNEAQ (reference sequence). The CDR3 DNA is TGTGCCAGCAGCTCACCTACTAGCGGGGGGTACAATGAGCAGTTCTTC. This translates into CASSSPTSGGYNEQFF.

The V and J genes are TRBV9 and TRBJ1-2; 7 bases are a match to TRBD1. This CDR3 contains 13 residues. CDR1 is SGDLS and CDR2 is YYNGEE in the germline V gene. After removal of 3 bases from V and 8 bases from J, the junction contained 7 bases not matched to a gene. The CDR3 loop reads CASSETGVQGYTF. As DNA, the CDR3 is TGTGCCAGCAGCGAAACAGGGGTTCAGGGCTACACCTTC.

V usage is TRBV18 and J usage is TRBJ2-5; D is perhaps TRBD2 (6 bases). The germline V and J ends were trimmed by 6 bases and 2 bases, with 13 bases remaining between them. The CDR3 extends over 14 amino acids. The V gene's germline CDR1 is KGHSH and CDR2 LQKENI. The CDR3 protein is CASSDTGAQETQYF. Here the CDR3 DNA reads TGTGCCAGCTCGGACACGGGAGCACAAGAGACCCAGTACTTC.

V usage is TRBV2 and J usage is TRBJ1-2, with unresolved D. The germline V gene encodes CDR1 SNHLY and CDR2 FYNNEI. The CDR3 is 16 residues long. Trimming cost V 7 bases and J 0 bases, with 18 bases left between them. Here the CDR3 DNA reads TGTGCCAGCATCGTAGAAGGTAGCAGCGCTAACTATGGCTACACCTTC. It translates to CASIVEGSSANYGYTF.

This chain links TRBV10-3 with TRBJ1-6; D is uncertain. Trimming removed 0 bases at V and 7 bases at J, with 7 bases between. This CDR3 is built from 14 residues. The germline CDR1 and CDR2 sequences are ENHRY and SYGVKD. The CDR3 nucleotides are TGTGCCATCAGTGAGTCGTCAGCGAATTCACCCCTCCACTTT. It is translated as CAISESSANSPLHF.

This chain links TRBV2 with TRBJ1-1, with D maybe TRBD1 (5 bases). Germline CDR1 reads SNHLY; CDR2 reads FYNNEI. The CDR3 sequence is 14 residues long. Trimming took 7 bases from V and 0 from J, leaving 12 bases between them. CDR3 sequence reads: CASTRQYMNTEAFF. The CDR3 DNA sequence: TGTGCCAGCACGCGACAGTATATGAACACTGAAGCTTTCTTT. Looking up the rest from reference TRBV2 and TRBJ1-1 gives the full variable domain: EPEVTQTPSHQVTQMGQEVILRCVPISNHLYFYWYRQILGQKVEFLVSFYNNEISEKSEIFDDQFSVERPDGSNFTLKIRSTKLEDSAMYFCASTRQYMNTEAFFGQGTRLTVV.

CDR3 sequence: CASSPSDRGLKEKLFF. Here the CDR3 DNA reads TGTGCCAGCAGTCCATCCGACAGGGGGCTTAAGGAAAAACTGTTTTTT. The genes are TRBV2 and TRBJ1-4; 10 positions agree with TRBD1. The CDR3 is made up of 16 amino acids. In germline, CDR1 is SNHLY, CDR2 FYNNEI. With 5 bases clipped from V and 8 bases from J, the junction kept 11 bases outside the gene matches.

This clone occurred once. The rearrangement uses TRBV6-5 and TRBJ2-3, with D perhaps matching TRBD2 (7 bases). V shed 4 bases and J shed 6 bases, with 14 bases lying between them. Germline CDR1 and CDR2: MNHEY and SVGAGI. The CDR3 has 14 residues. The CDR3 loop reads CASSSGGHSDTQYF. CDR3 in DNA: TGTGCCAGCAGTTCCGGGGGGCATTCTGATACGCAGTATTTT.

This chain connects TRBV10-3 to TRBJ1-1; unclear D gene. Germline V gene lookup returns CDR1 ENHRY and CDR2 SYGVKD. The V gene lost 3 bases and the J gene lost 9 bases, with 8 bases spanning the gap. The CDR3 is made up of 11 amino acids. For the CDR3, the DNA is TGTGCCATCAGTGAAGGCAGGAAAGCTTTCTTT. Its translation is CAISEGRKAFF.

To note about this clone: The DNA is left out, because the CDR3 cannot be placed on it with certainty; the CDR3 is given as TCRdb lists it. V usage is TRBV21-1 and J usage is TRBJ2-7; TRBD2, the table's D call, lacks a check against the DNA. TRBV21-1 is given as a pseudogene. The CDR3 is 16 residues long, counting both termini. This chain's CDR3 is CASSKAWGRGSYEQYF.

A single count supports this clone. The chain couples TRBV24-1 to TRBJ2-3, with TRBD2 matching 8 bases. V lost 5 bases to trimming and J lost 4 bases; unmatched junction nucleotides: 10. The germline CDR1 and CDR2 sequences are KGHDR and SFDVKD. CDR3 length: 16 amino acids. As DNA, the CDR3 is TGTGCCACCAGTGGGAGAGCGGGGGCCGGATCAGATACGCAGTATTTT. Translating gives CATSGRAGAGSDTQYF.

Regarding this clone: A much larger clonotype is one base distant, so this may be a read error. The rearrangement joins TRBV6-4 to TRBJ2-3; 7 nucleotides match TRBD2. Germline assignment: CDR1 MRHNA and CDR2 SNTAGT. The CDR3 runs 16 residues. V was pared by 3 bases and J by 3 bases, with 9 bases of the junction left unmatched. CDR3 region: CASSDTVGGSTDTQYF. The CDR3 DNA reads as TGTGCCAGCAGTGATACGGTGGGGGGGAGTACAGATACGCAGTATTTT.

This chain uses TRBV30 with TRBJ2-7; tentative D call: TRBD2 (5 bases). V lost 0 bases, J lost 7 bases, and 10 bases lay in between. CDR3 length: 12 residues. Germline values: CDR1 GTSNPN, CDR2 SVGIG (reference sequence). The CDR3 spells CAWSVLGLEQYF. DNA of the CDR3: TGTGCCTGGAGTGTACTAGGTTTAGAGCAGTACTTC.

V is TRBV4-1 and J is TRBJ1-2; maybe TRBD1 (5 bases). The germline V gene encodes CDR1 MGHRA and CDR2 YSYEKL. The ends were cut back, 0 bases at V and 4 bases at J, with 18 bases in the middle. The CDR3 has 17 residues. CDR3 protein: CASSQDLDYAGLYGYTF. Here the CDR3 DNA reads TGCGCCAGCAGCCAAGATCTAGATTATGCGGGACTCTATGGCTACACCTTC.

J is TRBJ2-7 and V is TRBV9; 7 nucleotides align to TRBD1. The CDR3 totals 15 residues. CDR1 is SGDLS and CDR2 is YYNGEE in the germline V gene. V shed 4 bases, J shed 6 bases, and the junction held 13 bases outside the gene matches. CDR3 sequence (DNA): TGTGCCAGCAGCACCCTCACCGTTGACAGGGCCGAGCAGTACTTC. Its protein is CASSTLTVDRAEQYF.